This T cell receptor (beta chain) is from a study of technical replicates of blood from a handful of donors. Libraries were prepared by immunoSEQ multiplex PCR; TCRdb keeps only in-frame clonotypes and omits some of them. The sample has roughly 79,000 clones; 95% are singletons. This CDR3 has 14 amino acids. The V segment lost 7 bases and the J segment 4 bases; nucleotides outside the gene matches: 7. CDR1 and CDR2 (germline): LNHDA, SQIVND (reference sequence). The chain recombines TRBV19 with TRBJ1-5; TRBD1 agrees at 7 bases. This clonotype was sampled from a human donor in good health. The sequencing sample was made of T cells isolated from PBMCs. The CDR3 loop is CASNEGASNQPQHF. CDR3 coding DNA: TGTGCCAGTAATGAGGGGGCCTCTAATCAGCCCCAGCATTTT.